This T cell receptor beta chain was profiled in a study of blood T cell repertoires in COVID-19 (dated by TCRdb to the early 2020s). For context, the study as a whole: Samples covering the acute and convalescent phases of COVID-19 were provided by collaborators in the United States, Italy and Spain. A de-identified subject ID, COVID-19 status, age in years and sex were almost always included in the sample metadata. Subjects who had been exposed to COVID-19, were actively infected with it, or had recovered from it provided the deeply sampled blood TCRbeta repertoires that made up the dataset. The samples were drawn from the first 160 participants of the ongoing ImmuneRACE study and from over 950 subjects provided by 6 global collaborators. HLA class I and class II types, where available, came from metadata supplied by the sample provider rather than from assay-based typing. The repertoires were released in a freely available public database meant as a resource for research on the immune response to SARS-CoV-2. The prospective study material was composed of cDNA or gDNA derived from T cells, B-cell-depleted T cells, or PBMCs. The full study reports these points: The quantity of clinical and demographic metadata differed by source and by participant and was supplied without curation.

In the prospective study, participants were roughly 18 to 100 years old, resided in fewer than 25 geographic areas of the United States, and were enrolled through a virtual design. To assign participants to cohorts, the prospective study relied on clinical history that participants themselves reported in a screening survey and a study questionnaire. A participant counted as exposed if, within 2 weeks of entering the study, that participant had been in contact with someone who had a PCR-confirmed or clinician-diagnosed COVID-19 case. Each participant in the prospective study had whole blood, serum and a nasopharyngeal or oropharyngeal swab collected by mobile phlebotomists. Prospective study participants could optionally give additional blood draws and questionnaires over an approximately 2-month period. Blood samples from the prospective study were shipped frozen or at room temperature prior to DNA extraction.

As to this clone: What this receptor recognizes is not known. Base qualities are not at hand, and no much larger clone is one base apart.

Trimming leaves V shorter by 0 bases and J shorter by 4 bases, with the junction holding 10 bases beyond the gene matches. The CDR3 runs 18 amino acids, cysteine and phenylalanine included. Only the CDR3 DNA stays, 54 bases, in frame from base 1. From the germline V gene, CDR1 is LGHNA and CDR2 is YNFKEQ. TCRbeta CDR3 regions were amplified from genomic DNA using the immunoSEQ Assay, a bias-controlled multiplex PCR. Per the authors' processing: The number of nucleated cells in each sample was estimated from the amplification of reference gene primers within the assay. To quantify the absolute abundance of each unique TCRbeta CDR3 rearrangement, sequence reads were collapsed and filtered. For each sample, productive Simpson clonality was calculated as the square root of Simpson's diversity index over productive rearrangements. TCRdb provides this immuneACCESS table in a form limited to in-frame rearrangements. Some clones are lacking; in checked studies, under half of them reflect an unresolved V gene, and why the rest are absent is not known. V, J and clone size were drawn from that table, and D and trimming were deduced from the DNA. In all, the sample holds a few hundred thousand clones, and approximately 85% of those were seen once. Roughly 6.7% of the sample is held by the ten biggest clonotypes.

This TCR came from a woman between 50 and 59 years old who had been exposed to COVID-19. The material sequenced was PBMCs or T cells enriched from blood (not recorded which). The chain was built from TRBV4-2 and TRBJ2-2, and 8 junctional nucleotides match TRBD2. The sequence in DNA is TGTGCCAGCAGCCAAGAACTGAACGGGGGGGCTCGCACCGGGGAGCTGTTTTTT. It is translated as CASSQELNGGARTGELFF.